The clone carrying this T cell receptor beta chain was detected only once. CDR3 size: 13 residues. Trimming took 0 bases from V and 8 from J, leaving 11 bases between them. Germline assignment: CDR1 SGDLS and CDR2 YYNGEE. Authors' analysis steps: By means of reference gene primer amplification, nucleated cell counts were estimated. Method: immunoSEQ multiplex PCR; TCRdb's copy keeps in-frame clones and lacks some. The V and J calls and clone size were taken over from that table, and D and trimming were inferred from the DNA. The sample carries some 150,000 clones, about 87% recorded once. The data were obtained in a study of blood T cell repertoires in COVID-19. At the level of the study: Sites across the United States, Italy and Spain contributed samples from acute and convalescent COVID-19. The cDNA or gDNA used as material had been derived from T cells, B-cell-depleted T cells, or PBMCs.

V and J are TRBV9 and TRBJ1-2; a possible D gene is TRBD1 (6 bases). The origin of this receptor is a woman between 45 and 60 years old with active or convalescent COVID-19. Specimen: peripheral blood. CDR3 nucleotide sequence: TGTGCCAGCAGCGTAGGACAGGCTATAGGCTACACCTTC. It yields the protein CASSVGQAIGYTF. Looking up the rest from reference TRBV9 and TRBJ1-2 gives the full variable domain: DSGVTQTPKHLITATGQRVTLRCSPRSGDLSVYWYQQSLDQGLQFLIQYYNGEERAKGNILERFSAQQFPDLHSELNLSSLELGDSALYFCASSVGQAIGYTFGSGTRLTVV.